The 5 T cell receptor beta chains presented below share a single source sample, sequenced in a study of technical replicates of blood from a handful of donors. Here immunoSEQ multiplex PCR was the method, and the copy in TCRdb shows in-frame clones only, minus some. The repertoire consists of 67,000 or so clones, with more than 90% occurring once and the leading ten covering over 0.35%. Input material: T cells isolated from PBMCs. Source of these receptors: a human donor in good health.

This chain links TRBV5-1 with TRBJ2-1, with 7 bases that match TRBD1. The length of the CDR3 is 15 residues. V lost 2 bases to trimming and J lost 5 bases; unmatched junction nucleotides: 7. Germline V gene sequence: CDR1 SGHRS, CDR2 YFSETQ. Written as DNA, the CDR3 is TGCGCCAGCAGCTTTAGACAGGGATCAAACAATGAGCAGTTCTTC. Its translation is CASSFRQGSNNEQFF.

The chain employs TRBV7-8 and TRBJ1-5; 10 positions match TRBD1. This CDR3 has 15 residues. Per the germline V gene, CDR1 is SGHVS and CDR2 is FQNEAQ. The V gene end was trimmed by 6 bases and the J gene end by 6 bases; junction bases not matched to a gene: 8. The CDR3 reads CASRLGRTGGQPQHF. Written as DNA, the CDR3 is TGTGCCAGCAGACTGGGTCGGACAGGGGGTCAGCCCCAGCATTTT.

The rearrangement links TRBV6-5 to TRBJ2-7; 7 nucleotides align to TRBD1. V dropped 6 bases and J dropped 5; count of bases not matched to a gene: 10. This CDR3 has 14 residues. Germline loops: CDR1 MNHEY, CDR2 SVGAGI. This CDR3 reads CASRGPGQNDEQYF. The CDR3 DNA follows: TGTGCCAGCAGGGGACCGGGACAGAACGACGAGCAGTACTTC.

This clone was picked up a small number of times. V and J are TRBV4-1 and TRBJ1-1; 7 bases match TRBD1. The CDR3 has 16 amino acids. V dropped 1 base and J dropped 2; count of bases not matched to a gene: 7. The germline V gene has CDR1 MGHRA and CDR2 YSYEKL. CDR3 sequence reads: CASSQALGGRNTEAFF. The CDR3 DNA reads TGCGCCAGCAGCCAAGCGTTAGGGGGCCGTAACACTGAAGCTTTCTTT.

The chain joins TRBV7-2 to TRBJ2-5; tentative D call: TRBD2 (6 bases). The CDR3 loop spans 15 amino acids. Trimming shortened V by 5 bases and J by 5 bases, and 18 bases separated the two germline ends. Germline-derived CDR1 and CDR2 are SGHTA and FQGNSA. CDR3 residues: CASSPAGVRGETQYF. The DNA of the CDR3 is TGTGCCAGCAGCCCCGCCGGGGTTCGGGGGGAGACCCAGTACTTC.